This T cell receptor beta chain was identified during a study of blood T cell repertoires in COVID-19. As processed by the authors: Using reference gene primer amplification, nucleated cell counts were estimated. The assay was immunoSEQ multiplex PCR, and TCRdb's table has in-frame clones only and misses some. For V, J and clone size, that table is used; D and trimming come from the DNA. Among 150,000 to 200,000 clones, roughly 85% were seen once, and the ten largest hold 2.5% to 4%. The CDR3 contains 13 residues. After removal of 3 bases from V and 12 bases from J, the junction contained 8 bases not matched to a gene. Germline values: CDR1 DFQATT, CDR2 SNEGSKA (reference sequence). This clone was recorded once.

The sample taken for sequencing was peripheral blood. This chain connects TRBV20-1 to TRBJ2-1; TRBD2 matches at 10 bases. The receptor comes from a human donor with acute or convalescent COVID-19. The donor label of this sample is uncertain. DNA for the CDR3: TGCAGTGCTAGTTTGGCTAGCGGGGGCCCGCAGTTCTTC. Protein: CSASLASGGPQFF.